Below, 3 T cell receptor beta chains from the same sample are listed, as sequenced in a study of blood T cell repertoires in COVID-19. Assay: immunoSEQ multiplex PCR; the TCRdb copy retains only in-frame clones and omits some. Among around 250,000 clones, around 88% were seen once, and the ten largest hold 2% to 2.5%. Sequencing was performed on PBMCs or T cells enriched from blood (not recorded which). The source is a woman aged 50 to 65 who had recovered from COVID-19.

This chain uses TRBV7-9 with TRBJ2-7; 10 bases map to TRBD1. After removal of 3 bases from V and 3 bases from J, the junction contained 5 bases not matched to a gene. Germline CDR1 and CDR2: SEHNR and FQNEAQ (reference sequence). The CDR3 extends over 15 amino acids. For the CDR3, the DNA is TGTGCCAGCAGCTTCTACCGGGACAGGGGCTACGAGCAGTACTTC. Translating it yields CASSFYRDRGYEQYF.

This sequence joins TRBV30 and TRBJ1-1; TRBD1 aligns across 7 bases. Germline V lookup: CDR1 GTSNPN, CDR2 SVGIG (reference sequence). There are 13 residues in the CDR3. The ends lost 7 bases at V and 2 bases at J; junction bases unmatched: 7. In nucleotides, the CDR3 is TGTGCCTTCACCGGGACAGTAAACACTGAAGCTTTCTTT. It specifies CAFTGTVNTEAFF.

The V gene is TRBV7-3, the J gene TRBJ2-1, with D possibly being TRBD1 (6 bases). Germline V gives CDR1 SGHTA, CDR2 FQGTGA. Deletions cut 5 bases from V and 2 bases from J, with 19 bases between. There are 17 residues in the CDR3. This CDR3 is CASSPSRGGGTYNEQFF. The CDR3 DNA reads TGTGCCAGCAGCCCAAGCAGGGGCGGTGGTACCTACAATGAGCAGTTCTTC.